What follows is one TCR beta chain and its context. The data were taken from a study of sequential checkpoint blockade in melanoma. Study context: Arm A got nivolumab then ipilimumab; arm B the reverse, 1:1.

This table comes from immunoSEQ multiplex PCR, and its TCRdb copy is limited to in-frame clones, with some not included. This table holds fewer than 20,000 clones, 56% found once. In germline, CDR1 is SGHRS, CDR2 YFSETQ. The V end was cut by 3 bases, the J end by 0 bases, with 12 bases between. The CDR3 extends over 15 amino acids. The sample's treatment: randomized to nivolumab then ipilimumab (arm A) or the reverse (arm B). DNA-damaging chemotherapy had not been given to any patient beforehand. Live CD3+CD8+ CD19− CD56− cells were sorted from PBMCs. Source: CD8+ T cells sorted from blood (inferred from file names), taken from a patient given nivolumab and ipilimumab in sequence. The chain joins TRBV5-1 to TRBJ1-1; tentative D call: TRBD1 (5 bases). The TCR originated in a human donor with melanoma. Here the CDR3 reads CASSSQAGMNTEAFF. The CDR3 DNA follows: TGCGCCAGCAGCTCCCAGGCAGGGATGAACACTGAAGCTTTCTTT.